The following is a TCR beta chain sequence with its context. Its antigen is not yet known. Qualities for individual bases were not recorded, and no much larger clone is one base off. The cohort consisted of 666 healthy bone marrow donors. At the time of sampling, all cohort members were nominally healthy, though unrecorded immune exposures were likely present. The donor was CMV seropositive and was included in the group of some 290 seropositive cohort members. A peripheral blood sample was provided by each donor, and peripheral blood mononuclear cells were used for TCR beta sequencing. Genomic DNA was extracted from the blood cell samples with the Qiagen DNeasy Blood Extraction Kit. This record comes from a study of cytomegalovirus exposure and HLA in healthy donors (TCRdb year 2017). The study in broad terms: According to an earlier analysis of a few hundred of the donors, roughly 180 million T cells yielded 120 million or so unique TCR beta sequences and 276 Gb of sequence data. Typing coverage differed by locus: A, B, C, DRB1 and DQB1 were typed in roughly 620-640 donors, DQA1 in 500 to 550, DPA1 in 600 to 610, and DPB1 in roughly 470. Every discovery cohort repertoire had been produced on one sequencing platform. Genome-wide SNP genotypes for about 60% of the roughly 700 donors were used in a later genetic analysis, which treated that subset as a discovery cohort. The study aimed to test whether signatures of past pathogen exposure could be identified by cataloging public T cell receptors. Around 320 gigabases of sequencing data and some 85 million unique TCR sequences were included in an early release covering roughly 600 HLA-typed donors. Both class I and class II loci were covered by HLA typing, at four-digit resolution. In an earlier analysis of 587 of the donors, high-throughput TCR beta sequencing was used to judge whether each TCR beta V gene segment behaved as functional or pseudogenic. Donor age, sex, ethnicity and CMV serostatus were compiled together with the repertoire data. A later analysis re-examined previously published TCR beta repertoires from just over 650 donors and added high-resolution HLA genotyping to investigate patterns of TCR occurrence. Because of strong linkage in the cohort, roughly five DR-DQ haplotypes were treated as single units for association and clustering. Across some 400 genotyped donors of the cohort, an average of about 240,000 unique TCR beta nucleotide sequences per donor were sequenced, and 15% to 20% of those sequences were non-productive. The T cell repertoires of some 670 subjects were profiled by immunosequencing and related to cytomegalovirus serostatus. The study combined high-throughput TCR immunosequencing, statistical association of individual TCRs with disease status, and machine learning to predict cytomegalovirus infection status. Along with the approximately 700-subject first cohort, a separate validation cohort of 120 different subjects was used. Among the roughly 390 genotyped donors, 81% belonged to the genetic ancestry cluster associated with self-reported Caucasian donors. Rather than using new phenotypic data, the later analysis identified candidate immune exposures from TCR beta sequences and from how often those sequences occurred across donors.

Libraries were built with the immunoSEQ multiplex PCR assay. The multiplex PCR relied on a mix of 60 forward primers for TCR Vbeta segments and 13 reverse primers for TCR Jbeta segments. Amplification of the CDR3 region of rearranged TCR beta genes was performed with a multiplex PCR assay on genomic DNA. Amplified TCR beta libraries were sequenced as 87-base-pair reads on the Illumina HiSeq System. For the original study's pipeline: In a later analysis, tens of millions of unique TCR beta chains were counted across the 650 to 750 repertoires, and approximately 11 million of these chains were shared by at least two donors. Raw reads were error-corrected and collapsed into unique sequences by a nearest-neighbor algorithm in which closely related sequences were merged to remove PCR and sequencing errors. V, D and J gene segments were assigned by aligning CDR3 sequences to IMGT reference sequences. For a sequence to be retained, a match of at least six nucleotides to both a V gene segment and a J gene segment was required. A rearrangement was called productive if the CDR3 had no stop codons and remained in frame with V and J, and every other rearrangement was called non-productive. CDR3 was defined according to IMGT convention as the region running from the second conserved V-encoded cysteine to the conserved J-encoded phenylalanine. Sequences without an unambiguous match to a single V gene segment were excluded from the earlier analysis of approximately 560 of the donors. An earlier analysis of several hundred of the donors called V segments functional above 56.7% productive rearrangements and segregating when the between-donor standard deviation exceeded 5%. A statistical classification framework was developed to diagnose cytomegalovirus status using the catalog of TCR beta chain sequences. In a later analysis, TCR nucleotide sequences were compared against IMGT/GENE-DB human TR gene sequences so that V and J genes could be assigned. In a later analysis, CDR3 sequences and most-parsimonious VDJ recombination scenarios were assigned using the TCRdist pipeline. A later analysis defined each TCR beta chain by its CDR3 amino acid sequence plus V-gene family, and excluded reads lacking a unique V-gene family. In a later analysis, fewer than 600 highly shared, low-generation-probability nucleotide sequences were removed to address suspected cross-contamination and a sequencing artifact. A later analysis calculated a clonal expansion index for each public chain from normalized within-repertoire ranks of inferred template counts. Generation probabilities in a later analysis came from a VDJ recombination model fitted to out-of-frame rearrangements, and those results were checked against IGoR. In a later analysis, TCR-TCR, TCR-HLA and TCR-CMV co-occurrence was scored with hypergeometric tests, and a repertoire-size bias correction was applied to TCR pairs. False discovery rates were estimated in a later analysis by permuting HLA or CMV assignments 20 times. In a later analysis, co-occurring TCRs were grouped using DBSCAN, with TCRdist sequence similarity added in when clustering inside HLA-allele-positive subsets. Repertoires with fewer than 30,000 or more than 120,000 public chains, plus five repertoires with anomalous nucleotide sharing, were excluded from co-occurrence clustering. What TCRdb holds here is the immuneACCESS table cut down to in-frame rearrangements. Part of the clones is not present; checked against another copy, under half of the missing clones reflect an unresolved V gene, and the others are unexplained. D and trimming were read from the DNA, whereas the V and J calls and clone size are those reported in that table. This sample lists 65,000 to 85,000 clones; around 65% were detected once. The ten top clones hold approximately 4.4% of the sample.

Overall study results and their limits: In vitro tests confirmed that three of the cytomegalovirus-associated TCR beta chains recognize cytomegalovirus antigens. The classifier was reported to diagnose cytomegalovirus status with high specificity and sensitivity in both the original and validation cohorts. A later genetic analysis reported fewer N-insertions in productive TCRs among donors in an Asian-associated ancestry cluster than the approximately 670-donor mean. A later genetic analysis associated a missense DCLRE1C variant with V-gene and J-gene trimming of TCR beta chains, and an independent cohort replicated the association. At a false discovery rate of 0.05, a later analysis linked around 15,000 TCR beta sequences to specific HLA alleles. A total of fewer than 200 TCR beta chains were listed by the study as associated with cytomegalovirus. Some IMGT-functional V segments, including TRBV6-2 and TRBV6-3, could not be told apart with the 87-base-pair reads, so those segments were excluded. A cluster of highly shared sequence variants was judged likely to be a technical artifact of the sequencing pipeline. Roughly uniform sequencing depth across donors was assumed in presence/absence analyses, although this assumption may not hold. Most TCR sequences were observed very rarely across donors, whereas some public TCRs were present in many individuals. For the cohort, immune exposure information was limited to CMV serostatus. A further reported finding was that TCR beta sequences accurately predicted the HLA-A and HLA-B alleles for most subjects in the first cohort. According to a later analysis, parvovirus B19, influenza, CMV and Epstein-Barr virus appeared linked to several top co-occurrence clusters. HLA typing was unavailable for some donors at each locus, so association tests used only the typed subset. In a later analysis, TCR association rates were found to vary across HLA loci, with the most associated TCRs seen for DRB1 alleles and the fewest for HLA-C alleles. Roughly 15 rarely observed V segments, including chromosome 9 orphons, were excluded from the earlier analysis of a few hundred of the donors because counts were too low. An earlier analysis of roughly 570 of the donors showed that most TCR beta V segments appeared in productive rearrangements either about 90% or about 30% of the time, which broadly matched IMGT annotations. When HLA alleles, especially DR and DQ, strongly co-occurred, attributing TCR associations to individual alleles was difficult. According to the authors, the approach could potentially be generalized to other disease states and immunological phenotypes. In a later analysis, HLA-associated TCR beta chains were found to be more clonally expanded and to have lower generation probabilities than equally common non-associated chains. This cohort had only TCR beta chains sequenced, and the lack of alpha or paired-chain data limited which features could be detected. Linkage disequilibrium might explain the correlated functional status among segregating V segments, but an unknown experimental factor could not be excluded. In a later analysis, most CMV-associated TCR beta chains were found to appear HLA-restricted, with HLA associations seemingly driven largely by CMV exposure.

The CDR3 numbers 16 residues from cysteine through phenylalanine. Just CDR3 DNA is preserved here, 48 bases in frame from base 1. Via the germline V gene, CDR1 is SGHTA and CDR2 FQGNSA. From V the trimming removes 4 bases and from J it removes 2 bases, while the gene matches leave 3 bases of the junction unaccounted for. The TCR was taken from a man aged 60 to 69 in good health and CMV-seropositive. The rearrangement combines TRBV7-2 with TRBJ2-6; 9 bases in the junction line up with TRBD1. Sample: PBMCs. CDR3 region: CASSSTGGTGANVLTF. The DNA reads TGTGCCAGCAGCTCTACAGGGGGCACTGGGGCCAACGTCCTGACTTTC.